The T cell receptor beta chain described here comes from a study of synovial regulatory T cells in juvenile arthritis. Findings and caveats of the study: Inflammation-associated Treg cells in blood had less TCR diversity than the remaining blood Treg cells. iaTreg TCR repertoires were largely private across patients and partially overlapped synovial Teff and blood CPL. CDR3 overlap with synovial Tregs was higher for iaTregs than other blood Tregs.

Some clones are missing from TCRdb's copy, which holds only in-frame ones; the method was immunoSEQ multiplex PCR. The table gives approximately 7,000 clones; the top ten clones make up 1.5% to 2% of it. As to this clone: Its specificity is unknown.

Median disease duration was roughly 7 years, range 0.2-19.1. Looked up from germline, CDR1 is SGHAT and CDR2 is FQNNGV. This CDR3 spans 11 amino acids. DNA was not recorded. The chain links TRBV11-2 to TRBJ1-1. The sequenced material came from Treg cells from blood. Subset given: remaining (HLA-DR-negative) circulating blood Treg cells. The source of this sequence is a donor aged 2-30 years with juvenile idiopathic arthritis. The CDR3 protein is CASSPGRGAFF.